This T cell receptor beta chain was obtained from a study of T cells after yellow fever vaccination. Findings and limits, study-wide: Weaker overall was a secondary response that nonetheless peaked faster, on day 5 versus 15. Post-booster repertoires contained most primary-vaccination clones again (roughly 96% CD4, approximately 88% CD8).

The authors made TCR cDNA by 5'RACE template switching, adding a universal primer site and UMIs. MiXCR, run by TCRdb on the 5' RACE reads, gives a single entry per CDR3 protein. The sample lists about 340,000 distinct CDR3 sequences, 7.5% to 9% occurring once. The sample holds many counts of this clonotype. Its antigen is unidentified. This sample comprised PBMCs, obtained on the day of the first yellow fever vaccination. The origin of this receptor is a man between 18 and 29 years old who received the YFV17D yellow fever vaccine.

The CDR3 loop reads CAGSSAMNTEAFF. The CDR3 DNA reads TGTGCCGGAAGCTCTGCGATGAACACTGAAGCTTTCTTT. The chain recombines TRBV28 with TRBJ1-1; no clear D gene. The V gene lost 11 bases and the J gene lost 0 bases, with 13 bases spanning the gap. The CDR3 covers 13 residues. Germline V gene sequence: CDR1 MDHEN, CDR2 SYDVKM.